This T cell receptor (beta chain) emerged from a study of CD8 T cells in ankylosing spondylitis. General study results and limits: Ankylosing spondylitis blood seemed to carry a telltale TCR beta motif made of several highly homologous variants.

Remarks on this clonotype: Antigen unknown.

MiXCR was run by TCRdb on the 5' RACE reads, yielding one entry per CDR3 protein. Here the sample spans 26,000 or so distinct CDR3 sequences, roughly 8.6% being singletons. The J segment lost 5 bases and the V segment lost 4 bases, leaving 10 bases of the junction unmatched. This CDR3 contains 17 residues. The source is a male donor with ankylosing spondylitis or in good health (not recorded which). V is TRBV12-3 or TRBV12-4 and J is TRBJ2-2; 10 positions agree with TRBD1. The specimen sequenced was blood. The CDR3 spells CASSSTPGQGRTGELFF. CDR3 nucleotides: TGTGCCAGCAGTTCGACTCCGGGACAGGGGCGGACCGGGGAGCTGTTTTTT.